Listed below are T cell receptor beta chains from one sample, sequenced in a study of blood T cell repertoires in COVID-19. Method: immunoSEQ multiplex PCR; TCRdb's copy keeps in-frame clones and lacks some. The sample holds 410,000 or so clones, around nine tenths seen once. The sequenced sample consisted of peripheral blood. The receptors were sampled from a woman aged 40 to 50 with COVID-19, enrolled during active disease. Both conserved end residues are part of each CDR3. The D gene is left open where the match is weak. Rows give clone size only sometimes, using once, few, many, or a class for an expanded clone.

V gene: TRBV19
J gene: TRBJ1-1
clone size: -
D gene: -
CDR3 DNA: TGTGCCAGTAGTATTCAGGGCCCGAACACTGAAGCTTTCTTT
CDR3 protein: CASSIQGPNTEAFF

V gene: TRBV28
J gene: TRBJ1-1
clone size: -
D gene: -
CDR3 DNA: TGTGCCAGCAGTTTACGTGCTAAGCACACTGAAGCTTTCTTT
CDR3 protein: CASSLRAKHTEAFF

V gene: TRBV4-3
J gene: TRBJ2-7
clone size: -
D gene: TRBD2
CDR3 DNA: TGCGCCAGCAGCCAAGGCGGGGGGAACTACGAGCAGTACTTC
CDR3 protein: CASSQGGGNYEQYF

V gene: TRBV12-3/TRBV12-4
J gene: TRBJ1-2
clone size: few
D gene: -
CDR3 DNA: TGTGCCAGCAGTTTAAGCAGGGCTGGCTACACCTTC
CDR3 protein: CASSLSRAGYTF

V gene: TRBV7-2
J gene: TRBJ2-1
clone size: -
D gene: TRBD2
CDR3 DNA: TGTGCCAGCAGCGCACGACTAGCGGGAGGCTACAATGAGCAGTTCTTC
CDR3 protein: CASSARLAGGYNEQFF

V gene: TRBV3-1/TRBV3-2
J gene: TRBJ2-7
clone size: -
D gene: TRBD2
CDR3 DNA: TGTGCCAGCAGCCAGTGGACTAGCGGCTACGAGCAGTACTTC
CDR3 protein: CASSQWTSGYEQYF

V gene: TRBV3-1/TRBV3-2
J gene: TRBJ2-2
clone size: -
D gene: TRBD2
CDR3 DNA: TGTGCCAGCAGCAGACTAGCGGGGGGGCACGGGGAGCTGTTTTTT
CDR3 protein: CASSRLAGGHGELFF

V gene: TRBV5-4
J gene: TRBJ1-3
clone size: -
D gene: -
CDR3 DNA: TGTGCCAGCAGCTTGGTTAGGGGCCTAGTCTCTGGAAACACCATATATTTT
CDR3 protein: CASSLVRGLVSGNTIYF

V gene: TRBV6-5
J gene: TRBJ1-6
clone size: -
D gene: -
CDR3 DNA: TGTGCCAGCAGTTACTCTGGCCTAGACGGGTCACCCCTCCACTTT
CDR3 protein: CASSYSGLDGSPLHF

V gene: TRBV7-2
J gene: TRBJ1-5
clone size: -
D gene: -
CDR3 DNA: TGTGCCAGCAGCTTAGGTCCCCAGGGGAATCAGCCCCAGCATTTT
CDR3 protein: CASSLGPQGNQPQHF

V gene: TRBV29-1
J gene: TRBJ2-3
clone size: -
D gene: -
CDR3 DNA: TGCAGCGTTAGAGGGTCCAGCGGGCAGACTAGCACAGATACGCAGTATTTT
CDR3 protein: CSVRGSSGQTSTDTQYF

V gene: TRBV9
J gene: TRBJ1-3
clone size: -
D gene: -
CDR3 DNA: TGTGCCAGCAGCGTAGCGGGGTCTGGAAACACCATATATTTT
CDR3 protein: CASSVAGSGNTIYF

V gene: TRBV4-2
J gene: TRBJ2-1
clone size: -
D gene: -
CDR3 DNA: TGTGCCAGCAGCTGGTCTAGGGGGAATGAGCAGTTCTTC
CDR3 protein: CASSWSRGNEQFF

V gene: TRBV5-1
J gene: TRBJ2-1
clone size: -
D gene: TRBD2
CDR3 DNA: TGCGCCAGCAGCTTGGGGCTAGCGGGGATGTACAATGAGCAGTTCTTC
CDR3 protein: CASSLGLAGMYNEQFF

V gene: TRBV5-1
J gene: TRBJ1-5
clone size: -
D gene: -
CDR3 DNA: TGCGCCAGCAGCTTGGCCGGGGGTAGCAATCAGCCCCAGCATTTT
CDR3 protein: CASSLAGGSNQPQHF

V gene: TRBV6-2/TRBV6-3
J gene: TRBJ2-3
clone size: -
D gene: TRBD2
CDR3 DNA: TGTGCCAGCAGCCATAGCGGGAGCCCAGATACGCAGTATTTT
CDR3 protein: CASSHSGSPDTQYF

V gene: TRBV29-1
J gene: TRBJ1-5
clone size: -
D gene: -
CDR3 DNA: TGCAGCGTTGGAACTTCAGGCCAGCCCCAGCATTTT
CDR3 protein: CSVGTSGQPQHF

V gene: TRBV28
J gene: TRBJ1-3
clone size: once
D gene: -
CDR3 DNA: TGTGCCAGCAGGGCCCTGAAAGGAGGTGGAAACACCATATATTTT
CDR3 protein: CASRALKGGGNTIYF

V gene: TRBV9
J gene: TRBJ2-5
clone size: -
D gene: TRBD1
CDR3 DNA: TGTGCCAGCAGCGTAGCGCCATCTACGGGACAGCACAAAGAGACCCAGTACTTC
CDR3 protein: CASSVAPSTGQHKETQYF

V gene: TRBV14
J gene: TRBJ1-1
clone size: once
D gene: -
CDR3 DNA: TGTGCCAGCAGCCCTACCGGACTGATGAACACTGAAGCTTTCTTT
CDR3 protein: CASSPTGLMNTEAFF

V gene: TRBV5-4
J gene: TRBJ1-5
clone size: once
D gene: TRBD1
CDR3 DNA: TGTGCCAGCAGCTTGACGACAGGGGACCCGAATCAGCCCCAGCATTTT
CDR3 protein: CASSLTTGDPNQPQHF

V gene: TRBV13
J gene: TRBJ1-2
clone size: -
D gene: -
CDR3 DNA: TGTGCCAGCAGCCCAGAGACAGGAGAACGGAACTATGGCTACACCTTC
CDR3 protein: CASSPETGERNYGYTF

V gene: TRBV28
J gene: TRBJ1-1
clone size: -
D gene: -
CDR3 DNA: TGTGCCAGCAGTTTAGGGCTCGGTGAAGCTTTCTTT
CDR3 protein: CASSLGLGEAFF

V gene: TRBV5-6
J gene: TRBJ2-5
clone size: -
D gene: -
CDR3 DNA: TGTGCCAGCACCCTGGGAGTCCGGGGTCAAGAGACCCAGTACTTC
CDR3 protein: CASTLGVRGQETQYF

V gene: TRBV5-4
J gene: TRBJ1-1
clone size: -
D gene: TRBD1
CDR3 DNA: TGTGCCAGCAGGCCTGCCGGGACAGGGCACACTGAAGCTTTCTTT
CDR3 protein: CASRPAGTGHTEAFF

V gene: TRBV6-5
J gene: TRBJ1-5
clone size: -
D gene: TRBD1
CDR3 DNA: TGTGCCACCCAAAGCGGGACAGGGGTAATGAAGCCCCAGCATTTT
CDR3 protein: CATQSGTGVMKPQHF

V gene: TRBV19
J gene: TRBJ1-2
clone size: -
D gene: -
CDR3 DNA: TGTGCCAGTAGTATTGTGGGGCCCTTCTATGGCTACACCTTC
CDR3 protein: CASSIVGPFYGYTF

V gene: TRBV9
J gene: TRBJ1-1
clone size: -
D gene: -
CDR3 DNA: TGTGCCAGCAGCGACTCGGGATCCCTGAACACTGAAGCTTTCTTT
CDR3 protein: CASSDSGSLNTEAFF

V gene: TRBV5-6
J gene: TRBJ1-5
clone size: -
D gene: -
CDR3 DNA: TGTGCCAGCAGCTTGTTAGTCAGGGAAGGCCCTCAGCCCCAGCATTTT
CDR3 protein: CASSLLVREGPQPQHF

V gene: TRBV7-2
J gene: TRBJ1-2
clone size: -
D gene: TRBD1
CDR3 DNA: TGTGCCAGCAGCTTGGGGACAGGGAGGGCCTATGGCTACACCTTC
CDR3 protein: CASSLGTGRAYGYTF

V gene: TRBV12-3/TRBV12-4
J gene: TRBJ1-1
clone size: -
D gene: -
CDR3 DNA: TGTGCCAGCGGGAGACAATTGGAGACTGAAGCTTTCTTT
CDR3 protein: CASGRQLETEAFF

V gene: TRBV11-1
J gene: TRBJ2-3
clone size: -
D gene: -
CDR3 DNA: TGTGCCAGCAGTTTCCTCATTACGGGGTCCCATACGCAGTATTTT
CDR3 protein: CASSFLITGSHTQYF

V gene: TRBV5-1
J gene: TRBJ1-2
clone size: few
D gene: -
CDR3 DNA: TGCGCCAGCAGCTTGGCCGGGGGGAACCCTGTCTATGGCTACACCTTC
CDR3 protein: CASSLAGGNPVYGYTF

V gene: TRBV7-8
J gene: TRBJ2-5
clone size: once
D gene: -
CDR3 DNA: TGTGCCAGCAGCTTAGGTCGCGCAGGGGGGCAAGAGACCCAGTACTTC
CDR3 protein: CASSLGRAGGQETQYF

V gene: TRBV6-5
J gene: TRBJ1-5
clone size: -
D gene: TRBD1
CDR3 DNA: TGTGCCAGCAGGCCCACAGGGGATAGCAATCAGCCCCAGCATTTT
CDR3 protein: CASRPTGDSNQPQHF

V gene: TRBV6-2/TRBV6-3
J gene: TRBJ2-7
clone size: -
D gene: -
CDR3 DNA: TGTGCCAGCAGTGGAGTTATTCGCGGGGCCTCCTACGAGCAGTACTTC
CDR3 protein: CASSGVIRGASYEQYF

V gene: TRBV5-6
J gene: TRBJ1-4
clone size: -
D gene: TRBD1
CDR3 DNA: TGTGCCAGCAGCCCGGACAGGGGCTTGGTTGAAAAACTGTTTTTT
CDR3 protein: CASSPDRGLVEKLFF

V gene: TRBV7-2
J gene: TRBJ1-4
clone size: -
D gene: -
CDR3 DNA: TGTGCCAGCAGCTTGACTGCAACTAATGAAAAACTGTTTTTT
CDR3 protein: CASSLTATNEKLFF

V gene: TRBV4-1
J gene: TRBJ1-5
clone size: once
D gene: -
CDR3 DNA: TGCGCCAGCAGCCAAGCGAGCCCACTGATCGGGGAGCAGCCCCAGCATTTT
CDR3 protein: CASSQASPLIGEQPQHF

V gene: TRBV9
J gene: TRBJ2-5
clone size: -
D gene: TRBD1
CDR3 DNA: TGTGCCAGCAGCGTCGGGACAGCTCAAGAGACCCAGTACTTC
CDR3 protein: CASSVGTAQETQYF

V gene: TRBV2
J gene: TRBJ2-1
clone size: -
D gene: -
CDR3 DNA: TGTGCCAGCAGAGGAACTTCGCCGAGGAGTGAGCAGTTCTTC
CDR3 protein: CASRGTSPRSEQFF

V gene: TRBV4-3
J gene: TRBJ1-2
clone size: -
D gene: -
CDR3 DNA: TGCGCCAGCAGCAAAACCATCAGGGGCGGTGGGGATGGCTACACCTTC
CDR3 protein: CASSKTIRGGGDGYTF